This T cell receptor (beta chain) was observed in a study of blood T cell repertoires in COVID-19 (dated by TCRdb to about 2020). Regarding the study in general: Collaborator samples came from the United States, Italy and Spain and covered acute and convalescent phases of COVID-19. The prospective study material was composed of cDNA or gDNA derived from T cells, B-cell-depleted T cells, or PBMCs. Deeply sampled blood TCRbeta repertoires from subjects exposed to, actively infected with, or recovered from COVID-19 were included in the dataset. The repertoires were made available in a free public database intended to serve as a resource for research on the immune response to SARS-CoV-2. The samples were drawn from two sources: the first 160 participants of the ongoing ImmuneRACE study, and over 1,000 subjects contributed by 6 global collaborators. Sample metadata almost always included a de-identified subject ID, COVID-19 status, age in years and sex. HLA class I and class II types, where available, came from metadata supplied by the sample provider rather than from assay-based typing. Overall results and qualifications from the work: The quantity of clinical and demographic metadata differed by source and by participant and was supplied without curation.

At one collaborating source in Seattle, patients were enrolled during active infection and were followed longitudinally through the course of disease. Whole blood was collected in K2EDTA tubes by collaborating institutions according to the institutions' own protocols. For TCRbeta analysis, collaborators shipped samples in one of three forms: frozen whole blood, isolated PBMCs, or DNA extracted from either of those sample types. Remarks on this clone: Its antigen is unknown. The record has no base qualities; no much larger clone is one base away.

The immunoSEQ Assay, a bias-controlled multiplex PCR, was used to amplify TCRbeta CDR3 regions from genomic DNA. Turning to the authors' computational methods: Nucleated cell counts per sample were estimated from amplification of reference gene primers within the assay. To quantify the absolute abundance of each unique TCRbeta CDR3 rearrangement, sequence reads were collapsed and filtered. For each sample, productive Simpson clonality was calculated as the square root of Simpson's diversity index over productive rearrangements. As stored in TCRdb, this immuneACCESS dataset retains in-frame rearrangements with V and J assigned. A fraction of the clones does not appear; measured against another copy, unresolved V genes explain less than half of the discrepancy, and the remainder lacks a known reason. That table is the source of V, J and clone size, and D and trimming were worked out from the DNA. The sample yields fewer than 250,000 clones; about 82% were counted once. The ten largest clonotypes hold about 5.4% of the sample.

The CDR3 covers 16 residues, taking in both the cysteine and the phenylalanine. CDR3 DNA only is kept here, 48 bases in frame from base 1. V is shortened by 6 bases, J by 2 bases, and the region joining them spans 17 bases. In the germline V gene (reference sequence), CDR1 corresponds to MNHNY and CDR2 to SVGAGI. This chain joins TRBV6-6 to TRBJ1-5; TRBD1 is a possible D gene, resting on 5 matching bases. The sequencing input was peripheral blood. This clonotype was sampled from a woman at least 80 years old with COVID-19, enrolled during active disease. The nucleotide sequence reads TGTGCCAGCAGCCCCTCGGGGGGGGGTGGCAATCAGCCCCAGCATTTT. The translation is CASSPSGGGGNQPQHF.